This T cell receptor beta chain was documented in a study of a mutant IDH1 vaccine in newly diagnosed glioma. Findings and limits, study-wide: It was approximately 92% of patients that developed vaccine-induced immune responses. Pseudoprogression seemed unrelated to changes in top peripheral T cell clonotypes.

The CDR3 is 14 residues long. V was clipped by 4 bases and J by 7 bases, with 14 bases between them. Germline V gives CDR1 MNHNS, CDR2 SASEGT. Time point indicated: week 47, end of study. A 20-mer mutant IDH1 peptide at 300 ug was injected subcutaneously with topical imiquimod. Eight vaccinations reached patients in weeks 1, 3, 5, 7, 11, 15, 19 and 23. The study enrolled donors with new WHO grade 3 or 4 IDH1-mutant, ATRX-lost astrocytomas. Clones were read by immunoSEQ multiplex PCR, and TCRdb kept only the in-frame ones, dropping some. Seen here are about 56,000 clones, around 75% observed once, and the top ten hold roughly 5.4%. As concerns this clone: What it recognizes is unknown.

This chain uses TRBV6-1 with TRBJ2-4; the D gene is possibly TRBD2 (5 bases). This TCR was recovered from a man aged 45-65 years with glioma. This specimen was PBMCs, taken from a glioma patient whose treatment included an IDH1 peptide vaccine. CDR3 sequence (DNA): TGTGCCAGCAGTGCCATGTGGGAGCCCAACATTCAGTACTTC. Its translation is CASSAMWEPNIQYF.